This TCR beta chain stems from a study of CXCR3-negative and CXCR3-positive naive CD8 T cells. Turning to the study itself: The libraries yielded about 135 million TRB reads, about 1.5 +/- 0.3 million each. Whole-study findings and limits: Within a donor, both naive subsets shared TRBV-TRBJ usage, unlike memory cells. CXCR3-expressing naive cells carried TRB CDR3s more hydrophobic than those of CXCR3-negative naive cells.

TRB cDNA libraries were made by UMI-labeled 5' RACE. TCRdb reprocessed the 5' RACE reads, with one entry per CDR3 protein and no DNA. The sample data list 110,000 or so distinct CDR3 sequences. This CDR3 has 15 amino acids. Germline assignment: CDR1 MGHRA and CDR2 YSYEKL. A word on this clonotype: Its antigen is still unknown.

This chain links TRBV4-1 with TRBJ1-2; the D gene TCRdb calls, TRBD1, cannot be checked with no DNA. The sample taken for sequencing was naive CXCR3+ CD8+ T cells from blood. The subset here: CD45RO-CCR7+CD27+CD95- naive CD8+ T cells expressing CXCR3 (TNR3+). The receptor was isolated from a human donor in good health. Some clones in this sample may be carry-over from other donors' samples. The CDR3 spells CASSPNAGSNYGYTF.